This TCR beta chain was captured by sequencing in a study of T-cell reconstitution after alpha-beta-depleted transplantation in children. V trimming: 7 bases; J trimming: 5 bases; junction bases outside the gene matches: 7. Germline V gene data show CDR1 as ENHRY and CDR2 as SYGVKD. The CDR3 is 15 amino acids. TCRbeta library construction was performed incorporating unique molecular identifiers. MiXCR, run by TCRdb on the PCR reads, gives a single entry per CDR3 protein. The sample holds 500,000 to 600,000 distinct CDR3 sequences, around 18% seen once. The sample was PBMCs from the stem cell graft donor, taken from the stem cell graft. The receptor was isolated from a human donor who donated a stem cell graft to a child with acute lymphoblastic leukemia. The V and J genes are TRBV10-3 and TRBJ2-1, with TRBD2 matching over 11 bases. The CDR3 DNA reads TGTGCCATCAATATTGGGACTAGCGGAAACAATGAGCAGTTCTTC. Translated: CAINIGTSGNNEQFF.